This record concerns one TCR beta chain sequence. The antigen is unknown. These data belong to a study of cytomegalovirus exposure and HLA in healthy donors. Broader study findings: The study listed 150 to 200 cytomegalovirus-associated TCR beta chains. Three chains tied to CMV proved CMV antigen-specific in vitro.

Produced via immunoSEQ multiplex PCR; TCRdb's table is partial and in-frame only. The profile shows roughly 47,000 clones, approximately 93% of them singletons. Sequencing input: PBMCs. This receptor was taken from a woman younger than 35 in good health and CMV-seronegative.

As DNA, the CDR3 is TGCAGCGTTGGTCGGGGACTTTTCACAGATACGCAGTATTTT. Translated, it gives CSVGRGLFTDTQYF. V and J are TRBV29-1 and TRBJ2-3; tentative D call: TRBD2 (6 bases). V lost 4 bases, J lost 2 bases, and 13 bases lay in between. The CDR3 loop spans 14 amino acids. The germline V gene has CDR1 SQVTM and CDR2 ANQGSEA.